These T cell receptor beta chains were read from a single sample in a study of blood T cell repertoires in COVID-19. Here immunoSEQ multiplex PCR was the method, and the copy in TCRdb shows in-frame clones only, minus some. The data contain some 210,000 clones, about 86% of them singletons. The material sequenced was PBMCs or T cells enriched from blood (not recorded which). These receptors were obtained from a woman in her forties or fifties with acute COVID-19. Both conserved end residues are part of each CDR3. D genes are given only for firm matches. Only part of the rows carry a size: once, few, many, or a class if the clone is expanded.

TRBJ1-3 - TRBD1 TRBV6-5 CASITQGAIGNTIYF TGTGCCAGCATTACCCAGGGGGCGATTGGAAACACCATATATTTT
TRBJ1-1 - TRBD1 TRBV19 CATWTGMNTEAFF TGTGCCACCTGGACAGGGATGAACACTGAAGCTTTCTTT
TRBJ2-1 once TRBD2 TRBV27 CASRASGGAYNEQFF TGTGCCAGCAGAGCCAGCGGGGGCGCTTACAATGAGCAGTTCTTC
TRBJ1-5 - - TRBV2 CASSELPGSNQPQHF TGTGCCAGCAGTGAATTGCCGGGGAGCAATCAGCCCCAGCATTTT
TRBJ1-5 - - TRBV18 CASSPTGGQPQHF TGTGCCAGCTCGCCAACCGGGGGTCAGCCCCAGCATTTT
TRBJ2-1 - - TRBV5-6 CASSSFNEQFF TGTGCCAGCAGCTCTTTTAATGAGCAGTTCTTC
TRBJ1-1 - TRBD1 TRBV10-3 CAISTTPGQGQKAFF TGTGCCATCAGTACCACGCCGGGACAGGGACAAAAAGCTTTCTTT
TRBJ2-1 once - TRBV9 CASGGRGSYNEQFF TGTGCCAGCGGAGGGCGGGGCTCCTACAATGAGCAGTTCTTC
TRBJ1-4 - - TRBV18 CASSLASAQATNEKLFF TGTGCCAGCTCACTTGCTTCAGCCCAGGCGACTAATGAAAAACTGTTTTTT
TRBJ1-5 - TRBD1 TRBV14 CASSQDEQGAGNQPQHF TGTGCCAGCAGCCAAGATGAACAGGGGGCTGGCAATCAGCCCCAGCATTTT
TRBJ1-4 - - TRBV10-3 CAISESGGNNEKLFF TGTGCCATCAGTGAGTCGGGGGGAAATAATGAAAAACTGTTTTTT
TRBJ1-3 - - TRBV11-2 CASSYSQGGNTIYF TGTGCCAGCAGCTATAGTCAGGGGGGAAACACCATATATTTT
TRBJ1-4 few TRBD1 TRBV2 CASRDRGPGANEKLFF TGTGCCAGCAGAGACAGGGGGCCGGGAGCTAATGAAAAACTGTTTTTT
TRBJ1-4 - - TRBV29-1 CSVGREGELFF TGCAGCGTTGGGCGGGAGGGAGAACTGTTTTTT
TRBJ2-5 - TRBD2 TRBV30 CAWGLGLAEGETQYF TGTGCCTGGGGTTTAGGACTAGCAGAGGGGGAGACCCAGTACTTC
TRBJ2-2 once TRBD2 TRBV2 CASRGTSGSVNWTGELFF TGTGCCAGCAGGGGGACTAGCGGGAGCGTGAATTGGACCGGGGAGCTGTTTTTT
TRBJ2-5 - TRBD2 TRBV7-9 CASSSQAGRAETQYF TGTGCCAGCAGCTCGCAAGCGGGGAGAGCAGAGACCCAGTACTTC
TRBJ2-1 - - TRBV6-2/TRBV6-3 CASSYYLNEQFF TGTGCCAGCAGTTACTATCTGAATGAGCAGTTCTTC
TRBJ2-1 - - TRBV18 CASSPQRNEQFF TGTGCCAGCTCACCCCAGCGGAATGAGCAGTTCTTC
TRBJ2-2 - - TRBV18 CASSPGGYASNTGELFF TGTGCCAGCTCACCTGGAGGGTACGCGTCGAACACCGGGGAGCTGTTTTTT
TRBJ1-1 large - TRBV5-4 CASSLVTGLHTEAFF TGTGCCAGCAGCCTTGTCACAGGGCTACACACTGAAGCTTTCTTT
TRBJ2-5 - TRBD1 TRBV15 CATSKQGGQETQYF TGTGCCACCAGCAAACAGGGGGGACAAGAGACCCAGTACTTC
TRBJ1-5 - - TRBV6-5 CASRVGGGGNQPQHF TGTGCCAGCAGAGTCGGGGGAGGGGGCAATCAGCCCCAGCATTTT